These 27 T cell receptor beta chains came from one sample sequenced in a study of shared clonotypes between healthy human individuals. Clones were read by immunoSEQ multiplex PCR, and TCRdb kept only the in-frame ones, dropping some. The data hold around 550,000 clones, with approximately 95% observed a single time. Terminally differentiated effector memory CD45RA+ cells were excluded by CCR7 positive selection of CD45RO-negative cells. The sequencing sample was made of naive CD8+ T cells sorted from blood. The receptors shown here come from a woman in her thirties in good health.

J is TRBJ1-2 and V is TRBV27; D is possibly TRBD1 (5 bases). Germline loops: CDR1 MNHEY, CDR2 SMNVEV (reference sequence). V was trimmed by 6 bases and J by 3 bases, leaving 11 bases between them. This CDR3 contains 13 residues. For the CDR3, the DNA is TGTGCCAGCAGGTATCCGGGGGACTATGGCTACACCTTC. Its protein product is CASRYPGDYGYTF.

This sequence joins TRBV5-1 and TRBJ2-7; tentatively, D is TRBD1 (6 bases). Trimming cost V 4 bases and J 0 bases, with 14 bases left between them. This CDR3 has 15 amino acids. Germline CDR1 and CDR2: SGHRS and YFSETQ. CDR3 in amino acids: CASSAQGRRSYEQYF. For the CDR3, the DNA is TGCGCCAGCAGCGCCCAGGGGCGACGCTCCTACGAGCAGTACTTC.

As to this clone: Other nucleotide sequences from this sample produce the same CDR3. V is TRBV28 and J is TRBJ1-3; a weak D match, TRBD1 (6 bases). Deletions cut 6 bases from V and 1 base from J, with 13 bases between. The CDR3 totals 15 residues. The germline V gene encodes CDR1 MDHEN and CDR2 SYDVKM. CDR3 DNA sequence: TGTGCCAGCAGAGAGACAGGATCATCTGGAAACACCATATATTTT. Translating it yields CASRETGSSGNTIYF.

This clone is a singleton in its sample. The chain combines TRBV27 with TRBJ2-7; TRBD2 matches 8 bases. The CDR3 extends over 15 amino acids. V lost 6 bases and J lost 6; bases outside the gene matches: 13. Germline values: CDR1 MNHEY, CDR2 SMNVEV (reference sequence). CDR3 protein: CASRARTSSFTEQYF. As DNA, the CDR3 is TGTGCCAGCAGAGCACGGACTAGCTCTTTTACCGAGCAGTACTTC.

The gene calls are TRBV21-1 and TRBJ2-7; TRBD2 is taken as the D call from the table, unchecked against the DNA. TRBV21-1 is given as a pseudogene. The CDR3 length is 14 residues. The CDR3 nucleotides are TGTGCCAGCAAGTGGACTAGACCAACCTACGAGCAGTACTTC. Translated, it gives CASKWTRPTYEQYF.

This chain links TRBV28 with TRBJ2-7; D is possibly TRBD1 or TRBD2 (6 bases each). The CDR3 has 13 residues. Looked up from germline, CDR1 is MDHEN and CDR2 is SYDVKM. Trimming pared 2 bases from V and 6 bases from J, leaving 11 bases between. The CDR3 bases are TGTGCCAGCAGTTTAAGGGGGACTTTCGAGCAGTACTTC. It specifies CASSLRGTFEQYF. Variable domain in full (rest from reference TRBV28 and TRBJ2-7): DVKVTQSSRYLVKRTGEKVFLECVQDMDHENMFWYRQDPGLGLRLIYFSYDVKMKEKGDIPEGYSVSREKKERFSLILESASTNQTSMYLCASSLRGTFEQYFGPGTRLTVT.

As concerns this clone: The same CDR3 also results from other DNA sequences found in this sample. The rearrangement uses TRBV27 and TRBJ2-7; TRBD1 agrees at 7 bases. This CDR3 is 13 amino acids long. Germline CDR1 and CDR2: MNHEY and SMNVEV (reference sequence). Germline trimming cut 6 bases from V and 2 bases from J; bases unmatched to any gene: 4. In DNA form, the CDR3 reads TGTGCCAGCAGCCCGGGGACAGCCTACGAGCAGTACTTC. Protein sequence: CASSPGTAYEQYF.

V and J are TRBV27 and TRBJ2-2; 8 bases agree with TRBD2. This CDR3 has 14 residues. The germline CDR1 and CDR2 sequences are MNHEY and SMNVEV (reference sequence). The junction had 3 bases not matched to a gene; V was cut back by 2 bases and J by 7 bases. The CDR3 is CASSLLGLGGELFF. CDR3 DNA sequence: TGTGCCAGCAGTTTACTGGGACTAGGCGGGGAGCTGTTTTTT.

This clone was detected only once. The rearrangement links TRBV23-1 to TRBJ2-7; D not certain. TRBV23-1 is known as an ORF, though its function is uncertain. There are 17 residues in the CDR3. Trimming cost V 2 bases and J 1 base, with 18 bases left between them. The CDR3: CASSQGSSRSWSYEQYF. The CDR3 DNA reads TGCGCCAGCAGTCAAGGATCCTCCAGGAGTTGGTCCTACGAGCAGTACTTC.

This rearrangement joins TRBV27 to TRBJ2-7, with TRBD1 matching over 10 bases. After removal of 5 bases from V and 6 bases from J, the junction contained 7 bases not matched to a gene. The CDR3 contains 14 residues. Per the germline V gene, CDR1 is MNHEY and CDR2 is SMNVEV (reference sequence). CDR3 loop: CASSTPGQGREQYF. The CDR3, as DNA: TGTGCCAGCAGTACGCCGGGACAGGGGCGCGAGCAGTACTTC.

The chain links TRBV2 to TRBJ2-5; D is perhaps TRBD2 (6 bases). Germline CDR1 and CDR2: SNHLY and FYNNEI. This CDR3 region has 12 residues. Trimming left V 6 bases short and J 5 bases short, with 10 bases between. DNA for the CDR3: TGTGCCAGCAGCGCGGCGGGGGAGACCCAGTACTTC. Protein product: CASSAAGETQYF.

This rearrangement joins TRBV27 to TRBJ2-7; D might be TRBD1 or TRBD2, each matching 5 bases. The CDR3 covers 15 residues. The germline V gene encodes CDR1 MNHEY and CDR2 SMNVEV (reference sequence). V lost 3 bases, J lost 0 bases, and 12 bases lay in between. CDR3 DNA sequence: TGTGCCAGCAGTTTGTTTGGGACCAACTCCTACGAGCAGTACTTC. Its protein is CASSLFGTNSYEQYF.

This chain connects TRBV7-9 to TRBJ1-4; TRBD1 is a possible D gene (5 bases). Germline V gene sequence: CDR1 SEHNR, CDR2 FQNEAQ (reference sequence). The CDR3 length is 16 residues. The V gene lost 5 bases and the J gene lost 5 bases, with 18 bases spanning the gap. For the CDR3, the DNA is TGTGCCAGCAGCAGACAAGCAGCAGGGCGGAATGAAAAACTGTTTTTT. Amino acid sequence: CASSRQAAGRNEKLFF. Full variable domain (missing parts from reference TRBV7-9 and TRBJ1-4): DTGVSQNPRHKITKRGQNVTFRCDPISEHNRLYWYRQTLGQGPEFLTYFQNEAQLEKSRLLSDRFSAERPKGSFSTLEIQRTEQGDSAMYLCASSRQAAGRNEKLFFGSGTQLSVL.

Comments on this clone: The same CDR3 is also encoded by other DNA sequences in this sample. The CDR3 nucleotides read TGTGCCAGCAGCCAAGGACAGGGGGCTTACGAGCAGTACTTC. It encodes CASSQGQGAYEQYF. The rearrangement uses TRBV14 and TRBJ2-7, with TRBD1 matching 10 bases. Per germline, CDR1 SGHDN and CDR2 FVKESK. This CDR3 has 14 residues. The junction had 1 base not matched to a gene; V was cut back by 1 base and J by 4 bases.

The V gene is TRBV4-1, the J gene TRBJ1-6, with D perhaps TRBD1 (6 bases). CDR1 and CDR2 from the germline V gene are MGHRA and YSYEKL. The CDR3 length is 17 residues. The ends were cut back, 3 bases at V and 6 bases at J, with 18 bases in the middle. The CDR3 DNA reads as TGCGCCAGCAGCCACCCTAAACAGGGTAGCGGTAATTCACCCCTCCACTTT. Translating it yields CASSHPKQGSGNSPLHF.

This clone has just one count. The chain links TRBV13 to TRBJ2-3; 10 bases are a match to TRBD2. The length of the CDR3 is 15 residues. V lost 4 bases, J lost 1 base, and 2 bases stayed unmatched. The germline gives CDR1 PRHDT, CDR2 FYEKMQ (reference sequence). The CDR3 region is CASSSGLAGTDTQYF. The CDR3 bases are TGTGCCAGCAGCTCTGGACTAGCGGGCACAGATACGCAGTATTTT.

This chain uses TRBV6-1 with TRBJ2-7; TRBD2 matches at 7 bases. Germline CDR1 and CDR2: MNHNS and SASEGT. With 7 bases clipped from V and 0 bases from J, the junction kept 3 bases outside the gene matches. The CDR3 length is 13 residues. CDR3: CASNGGSSYEQYF. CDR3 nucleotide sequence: TGTGCCAGCAACGGCGGGAGCTCCTACGAGCAGTACTTC.

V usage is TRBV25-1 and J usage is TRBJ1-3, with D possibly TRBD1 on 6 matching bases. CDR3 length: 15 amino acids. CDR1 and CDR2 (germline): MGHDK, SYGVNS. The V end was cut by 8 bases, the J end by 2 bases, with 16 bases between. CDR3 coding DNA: TGTGCCAGCTCTCCTAGGAAGGGGGCTGGAAACACCATATATTTT. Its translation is CASSPRKGAGNTIYF.

CDR3 DNA: TGTGCCAGTAGTATAGTCCCGGGTTTCGGCTATGGCTACACCTTC. Its translation: CASSIVPGFGYGYTF. The chain joins TRBV19 to TRBJ1-2; D remains ambiguous. The CDR3 is 15 amino acids. Trimming took 1 base from V and 4 from J, leaving 13 bases between them. CDR1 is LNHDA and CDR2 is SQIVND in the germline V gene (reference sequence).

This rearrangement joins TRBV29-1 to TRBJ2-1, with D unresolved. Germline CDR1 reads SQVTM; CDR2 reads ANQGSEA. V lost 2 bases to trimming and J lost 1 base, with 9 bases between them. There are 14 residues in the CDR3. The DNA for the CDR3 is TGCAGCGTTGAAATCCCGAGTTCCTACAATGAGCAGTTCTTC. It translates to CSVEIPSSYNEQFF.

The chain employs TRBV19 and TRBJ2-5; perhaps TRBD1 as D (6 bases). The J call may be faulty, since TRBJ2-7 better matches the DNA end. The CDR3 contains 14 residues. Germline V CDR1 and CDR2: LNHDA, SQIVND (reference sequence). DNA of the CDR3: TGTGCCAGTAGTATAGAGGACAGAGCCTACGAGCAGTACTTC. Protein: CASSIEDRAYEQYF.

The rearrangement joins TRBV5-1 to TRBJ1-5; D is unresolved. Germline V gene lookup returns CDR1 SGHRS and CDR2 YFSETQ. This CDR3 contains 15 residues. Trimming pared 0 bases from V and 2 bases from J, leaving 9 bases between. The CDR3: CASSLGEGGNQPQHF. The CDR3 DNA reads TGCGCCAGCAGCTTGGGGGAGGGAGGCAATCAGCCCCAGCATTTT.

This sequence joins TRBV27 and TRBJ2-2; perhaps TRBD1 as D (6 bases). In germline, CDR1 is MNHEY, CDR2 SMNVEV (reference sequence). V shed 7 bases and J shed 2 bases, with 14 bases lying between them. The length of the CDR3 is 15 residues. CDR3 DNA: TGTGCCAGCACCCCCCGGACAGACAACACCGGGGAGCTGTTTTTT. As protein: CASTPRTDNTGELFF.

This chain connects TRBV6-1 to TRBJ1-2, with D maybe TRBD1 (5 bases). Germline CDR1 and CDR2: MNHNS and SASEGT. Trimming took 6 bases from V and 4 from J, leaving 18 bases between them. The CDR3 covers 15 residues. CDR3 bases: TGTGCCAGCAGGGCCGGGACCGGTGCTGGCTATGGCTACACCTTC. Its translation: CASRAGTGAGYGYTF.

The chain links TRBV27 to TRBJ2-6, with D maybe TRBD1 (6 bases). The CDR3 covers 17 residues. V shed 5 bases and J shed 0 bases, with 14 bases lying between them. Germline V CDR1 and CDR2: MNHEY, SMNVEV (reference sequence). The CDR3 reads CASSGQGPPSGANVLTF. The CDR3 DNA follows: TGTGCCAGCAGTGGCCAGGGGCCCCCCTCTGGGGCCAACGTCCTGACTTTC.

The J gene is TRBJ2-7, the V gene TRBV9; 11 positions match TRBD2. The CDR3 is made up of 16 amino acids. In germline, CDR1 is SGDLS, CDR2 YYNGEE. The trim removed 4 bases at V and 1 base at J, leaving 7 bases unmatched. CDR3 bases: TGTGCCAGCAGCCCCCTGCTAGCGGGAGGATCCTACGAGCAGTACTTC. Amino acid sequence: CASSPLLAGGSYEQYF. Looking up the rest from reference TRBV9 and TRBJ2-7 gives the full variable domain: DSGVTQTPKHLITATGQRVTLRCSPRSGDLSVYWYQQSLDQGLQFLIQYYNGEERAKGNILERFSAQQFPDLHSELNLSSLELGDSALYFCASSPLLAGGSYEQYFGPGTRLTVT.

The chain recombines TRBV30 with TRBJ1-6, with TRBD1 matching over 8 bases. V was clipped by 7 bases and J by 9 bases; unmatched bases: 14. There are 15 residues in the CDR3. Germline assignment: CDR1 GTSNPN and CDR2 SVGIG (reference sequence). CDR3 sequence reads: CAFNELTGVRSPLHF. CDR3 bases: TGTGCCTTCAATGAACTGACAGGGGTTCGTTCACCCCTCCACTTT.